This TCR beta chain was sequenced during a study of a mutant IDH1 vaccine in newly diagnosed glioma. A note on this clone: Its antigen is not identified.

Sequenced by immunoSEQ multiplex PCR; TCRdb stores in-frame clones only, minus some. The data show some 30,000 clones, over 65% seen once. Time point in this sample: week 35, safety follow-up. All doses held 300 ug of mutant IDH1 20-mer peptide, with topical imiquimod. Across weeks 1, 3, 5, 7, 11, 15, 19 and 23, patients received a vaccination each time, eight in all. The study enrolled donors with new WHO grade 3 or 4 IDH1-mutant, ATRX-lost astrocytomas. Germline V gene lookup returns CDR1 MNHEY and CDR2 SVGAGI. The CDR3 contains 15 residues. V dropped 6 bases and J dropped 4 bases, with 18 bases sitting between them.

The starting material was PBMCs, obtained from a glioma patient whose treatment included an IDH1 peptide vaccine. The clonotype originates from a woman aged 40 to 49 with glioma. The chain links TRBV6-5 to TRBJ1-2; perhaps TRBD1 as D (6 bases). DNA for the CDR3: TGTGCCAGCAGCTCCACTGGACAGAGCCTCTATGGCTACACCTTC. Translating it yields CASSSTGQSLYGYTF.